This entry concerns a single TCR beta chain. This table comes from immunoSEQ multiplex PCR, and its TCRdb copy is limited to in-frame clones, with some not included. The repertoire consists of 200,000 or so clones, with 75% to 90% occurring once and the leading ten covering about 3.3%. The data stem from a study of blood T cell repertoires in COVID-19. Study-wide context: The United States, Italy and Spain provided the acute and convalescent COVID-19 samples. PBMCs, B-cell-depleted T cells, or T cells were the source of the cDNA or gDNA that made up the material.

The V segment lost 2 bases and the J segment 0 bases; nucleotides outside the gene matches: 12. The CDR3 is 18 amino acids. Germline assignment: CDR1 SNHLY and CDR2 FYNNEI. V and J are TRBV2 and TRBJ2-7; 8 bases agree with TRBD1. What was sequenced was peripheral blood. The TCR comes from a man aged 55-75 years with acute or convalescent COVID-19. The CDR3 region is CASSELLPGGITSYEQYF. The CDR3 region has the DNA TGTGCCAGCAGTGAATTACTTCCAGGGGGCATTACCTCCTACGAGCAGTACTTC.